This T cell receptor (beta chain) was retrieved from a study of blood T cells in healthy people across ages. Per sample, extraction of total RNA gave at least 5.5 micrograms in every case. CDR1 is SNHLY, CDR2 FYNNEI, per germline. Trimming cost V 6 bases and J 7 bases; bases outside gene matches: 5. This CDR3 is 13 amino acids long. A second PCR of about 7 to 11 cycles used a sample-barcoded 5' primer and a J-beta primer mix. Each CDR3 protein is one row after TCRdb ran MiXCR on the 5' RACE reads. The sample lists approximately 1.5 million distinct CDR3 sequences; around 36% were seen once. This clonotype was obtained from a woman in her 30s in good health. The chain combines TRBV2 with TRBJ1-4, with 7 bases lining up with TRBD1. Sequences were obtained from blood. CDR3 DNA sequence: TGTGCCAGCAGGGGGGACAGTGGTGAAAAACTGTTTTTT. Its translation: CASRGDSGEKLFF.